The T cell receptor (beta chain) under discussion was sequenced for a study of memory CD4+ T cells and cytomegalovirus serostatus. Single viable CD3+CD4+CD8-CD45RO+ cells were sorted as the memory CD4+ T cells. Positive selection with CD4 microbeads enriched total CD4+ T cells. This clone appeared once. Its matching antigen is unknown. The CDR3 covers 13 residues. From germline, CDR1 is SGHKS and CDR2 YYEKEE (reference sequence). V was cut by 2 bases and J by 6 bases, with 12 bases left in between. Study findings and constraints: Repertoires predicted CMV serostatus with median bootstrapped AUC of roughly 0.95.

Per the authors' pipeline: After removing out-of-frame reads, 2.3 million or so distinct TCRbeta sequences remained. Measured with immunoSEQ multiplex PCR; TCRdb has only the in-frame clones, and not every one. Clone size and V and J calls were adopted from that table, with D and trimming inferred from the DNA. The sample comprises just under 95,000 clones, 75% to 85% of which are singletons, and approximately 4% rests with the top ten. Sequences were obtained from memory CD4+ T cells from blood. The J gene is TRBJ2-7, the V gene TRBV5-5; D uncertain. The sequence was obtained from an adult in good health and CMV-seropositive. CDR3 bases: TGTGCCAGCAGCTTCTTTAAGCCTCGCGAGCAGTACTTC. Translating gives CASSFFKPREQYF.